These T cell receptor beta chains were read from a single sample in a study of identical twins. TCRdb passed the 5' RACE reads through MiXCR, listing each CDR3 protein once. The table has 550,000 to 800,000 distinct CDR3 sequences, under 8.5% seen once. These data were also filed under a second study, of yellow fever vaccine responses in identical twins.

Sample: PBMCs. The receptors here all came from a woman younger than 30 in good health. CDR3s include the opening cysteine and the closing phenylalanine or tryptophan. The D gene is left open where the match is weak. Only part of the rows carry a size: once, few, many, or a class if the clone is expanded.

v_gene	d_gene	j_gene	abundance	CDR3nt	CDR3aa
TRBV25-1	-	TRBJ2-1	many	TGTGCCAGCAGTGAAGGTCTAGCGACACTCAATGAGCAGTTCTTC	CASSEGLATLNEQFF
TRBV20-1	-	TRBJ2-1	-	TGCAGTGCTAGAGATACCGTCGGTGAGCAGTTCTTC	CSARDTVGEQFF
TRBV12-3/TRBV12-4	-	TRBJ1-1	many	TGTGCCAGCAGTTTAGGACGGAAGAACACTGAAGCTTTCTTT	CASSLGRKNTEAFF
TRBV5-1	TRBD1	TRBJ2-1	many	TGCGCCAGCAGCTTGACGTTCGGGACAGGGATGAATGAGCAGTTCTTC	CASSLTFGTGMNEQFF
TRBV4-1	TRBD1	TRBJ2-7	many	TGCGCCAGCAGCCAAGAAGTATCGGGGACAGGGGTGTACGAGCAGTACTTC	CASSQEVSGTGVYEQYF
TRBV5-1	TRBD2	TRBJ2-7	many	TGCGCCAGCAGCTTGGGGGGACTAGCGGGAGTTTACGAGCAGTACTTC	CASSLGGLAGVYEQYF
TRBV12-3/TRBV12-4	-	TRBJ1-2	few	TGTGCCAGCAGCCTCGTAGACGCTCCCTATGGCTACACCTTC	CASSLVDAPYGYTF
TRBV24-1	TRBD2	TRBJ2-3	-	TGTGCCACCAGTGATTTGGTGGCGGGGGGGAACACAGATACGCAGTATTTT	CATSDLVAGGNTDTQYF
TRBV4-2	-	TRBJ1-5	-	TGTGCCAGCAGCCAAGATTTTGCGAAGAATCAGCCCCAGCATTTT	CASSQDFAKNQPQHF
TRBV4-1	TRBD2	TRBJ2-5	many	TGCGCCAGCAGCCAAGCCAGCGGGGATAACCAAGAGACCCAGTACTTC	CASSQASGDNQETQYF
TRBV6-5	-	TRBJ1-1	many	TGTGCCAGCAGTTACTTACCGGGACAAGCAAACACTGAAGCTTTCTTT	CASSYLPGQANTEAFF
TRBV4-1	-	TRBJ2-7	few	TGCGCCAGCAGCCAAGATTGGCAGGATCTCTACGAGCAGTACTTC	CASSQDWQDLYEQYF
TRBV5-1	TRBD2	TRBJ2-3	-	TGCGCCAGCAGCTCGACCGGGACTAGCGGGGTTGGAAGGACAGATACGCAGTATTTT	CASSSTGTSGVGRTDTQYF
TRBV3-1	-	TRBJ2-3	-	TGTGCCAGCAGCCCGGATCAGGGAGATACGCAGTATTTT	CASSPDQGDTQYF
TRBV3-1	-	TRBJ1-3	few	TGTGCCAGCAGCCGAGACAGTTTTCTGGCTGGAAACACCATATATTTT	CASSRDSFLAGNTIYF
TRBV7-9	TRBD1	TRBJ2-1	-	TGTGCCAGCAGCTCCCGGGACAGGGATGATGAGCAGTTCTTC	CASSSRDRDDEQFF
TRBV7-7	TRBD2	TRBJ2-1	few	TGTGCCAGCAGCCCCGGGACTAGCGGGAGCATGGTGGGGTATGAGCAGTTCTTC	CASSPGTSGSMVGYEQFF
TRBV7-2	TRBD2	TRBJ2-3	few	TGTGCCAGCAGCGGGGGACTAGCGTTTGCAGATACGCAGTATTTT	CASSGGLAFADTQYF
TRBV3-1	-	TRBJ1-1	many	TGTGCCAGCAGCCAAGGGCGGGAAGCTTTCTTT	CASSQGREAFF
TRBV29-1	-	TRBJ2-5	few	TGCAGCTTCGGGGCCGTCGGTGAGACCCAGTACTTC	CSFGAVGETQYF
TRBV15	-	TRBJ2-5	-	TGTGCCACCAGCAGGGGGTGGGGGATCCAAGAGACCCAGTACTTC	CATSRGWGIQETQYF
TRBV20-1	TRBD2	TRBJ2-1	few	TGCAGTGCTAGTCGGACTAGTCATCAGTTCTTC	CSASRTSHQFF
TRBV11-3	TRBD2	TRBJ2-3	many	TGTGCCAGCAGCCTCAGACTAGCGGGGGGGCCAGATACGCAGTATTTT	CASSLRLAGGPDTQYF
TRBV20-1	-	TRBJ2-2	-	TGCAGTGCTAGACACAGGGCTAACACCGGGGAGCTGTTTTTT	CSARHRANTGELFF
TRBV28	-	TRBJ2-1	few	TGTGCCAGCAGGACGACTGGCCGGGGGTGGGAGCAGTTCTTC	CASRTTGRGWEQFF
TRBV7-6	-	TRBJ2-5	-	TGTGCCAGCAGCTCTGGTGGGGGCGTACCAGGGACCCAGTACTTC	CASSSGGGVPGTQYF
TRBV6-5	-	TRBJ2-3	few	TGTGCCAGCAGTAGTCGATTAGACGATACGCAGTATTTT	CASSSRLDDTQYF
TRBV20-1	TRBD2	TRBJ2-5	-	TGCAGTGCTCCCGGACTAGCGGGAGGACAAGAGACCCAGTACTTC	CSAPGLAGGQETQYF
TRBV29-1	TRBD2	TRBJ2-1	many	TGCAGCGTTGATTGGGCTAGCGGACGAGGGGTGGGTTACAATGAGCAGTTCTTC	CSVDWASGRGVGYNEQFF
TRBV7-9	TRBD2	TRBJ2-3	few	TGTGCCAGCAGCCACAGGGCTAGCGGGCCAAGCACAGATACGCAGTATTTT	CASSHRASGPSTDTQYF
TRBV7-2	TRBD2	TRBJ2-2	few	TGTGCCAGCAACCGAAGATTAGCGGGAAACACCGGGGAGCTGTTTTTT	CASNRRLAGNTGELFF